This is a list of T cell receptor beta chains from one sample in a study of technical replicates of blood from a few donors. TCRdb's copy holds only in-frame clones and misses some; the assay was immunoSEQ multiplex PCR. Of 60,000 to 80,000 clones detected, 85% to 90% appear once; the ten largest clones hold 4% to 5%. Material for sequencing was PBMCs. The source is a human donor in good health. Some clones in this sample may be carry-over from other donors' samples. CDR3s include the opening cysteine and the closing phenylalanine or tryptophan. A D gene is named only where the DNA matches it firmly. The listing skips clone size in some rows; elsewhere it reads once, few, many or a size class.

TRBJ2-3 NA NA TRBV7-9 TGTGCCAGCAGCTGGACCGCGGGGGATACGCAGTATTTT CASSWTAGDTQYF
TRBJ1-1 NA NA TRBV23-1 TGCGCCAGCAGTCAAGTCGGGGGTATGAGGATGAACACTGAAGCTTTCTTT CASSQVGGMRMNTEAFF
TRBJ2-5 NA TRBD2 TRBV9 TGTGCCAGCAGCGTAGGTCTAGCGGGAGGTGAGACCCAGTACTTC CASSVGLAGGETQYF
TRBJ2-7 NA TRBD1 TRBV5-1 TGCGCCAGCAAACTAGGGACAGCCTACGAGCAGTACTTC CASKLGTAYEQYF
TRBJ1-3 once NA TRBV5-4 TGTGCCAGCAGTTACAGTGGATCACCTGGAAACACCATATATTTT CASSYSGSPGNTIYF
TRBJ2-7 once NA TRBV10-3 TGTGCCATCAGCGAAGGGGGCGAGCAGTACTTC CAISEGGEQYF
TRBJ1-1 few TRBD1 TRBV5-5 TGTGCCAGCAGCCTGACAGGGGCGAACACTGAAGCTTTCTTT CASSLTGANTEAFF
TRBJ2-2 NA NA TRBV7-3 TGTGCCAGCAGCGCCGGACTCGACACCGGGGAGCTGTTTTTT CASSAGLDTGELFF
TRBJ2-1 NA TRBD2 TRBV7-9 TGTGCCAGCACCGAACGGGGGGGATCAATGTTCGGGCAGTTCTTC CASTERGGSMFGQFF
TRBJ1-4 NA NA TRBV4-2 TGTGCCAGCAGCCAAGATACAGGATCAACTAATGAAAAACTGTTTTTT CASSQDTGSTNEKLFF
TRBJ1-4 few NA TRBV4-2 TGTGCCAGCAGCCAAGAGATTCGCGTGGGGGCACCGTTTGAAAAACTGTTTTTT CASSQEIRVGAPFEKLFF
TRBJ1-2 NA NA TRBV9 TGTGCCAGCAGCTCGGGGGGGTCGGAGGGCTACACCTTC CASSSGGSEGYTF
TRBJ2-6 once NA TRBV6-6 TGTGCCAGCAGTCCTCGGGCTGGGGCCAACGTCCTGACTTTC CASSPRAGANVLTF
TRBJ1-3 NA TRBD1 TRBV6-6 TGTGCCAGCAGTCCTACAGGGACAGGTGGAAACACCATATATTTT CASSPTGTGGNTIYF
TRBJ1-1 NA NA TRBV7-2 TGTGCCAGCATCCTTAACACTGAAGCTTTCTTT CASILNTEAFF
TRBJ1-1 NA TRBD1 TRBV5-4 TGTGCCAGCAGCCCCGACAGGGGGTTCGCTGAAGCTTTCTTT CASSPDRGFAEAFF
TRBJ2-5 NA TRBD2 TRBV5-5 TGTGCCAGCAGCTTGGGGGGAGGGGTCCGGGAGACCCAGTACTTC CASSLGGGVRETQYF
TRBJ1-5 few NA TRBV30 TGTGCCTGGAGTGTAGGAGGGTCCAATCAGCCCCAGCATTTT CAWSVGGSNQPQHF
TRBJ2-5 few NA TRBV4-2 TGTGCCAGCAGCAAGACCGCAGGGACTTCACAAGAGACCCAGTACTTC CASSKTAGTSQETQYF
TRBJ2-2 NA TRBD2 TRBV5-1 TGCGCCAGCAGCTTAAGACTAGCGGGTAACACCGGGGAGCTGTTTTTT CASSLRLAGNTGELFF
TRBJ2-2 NA TRBD2 TRBV2 TGTGCCAGCAGGCTTAGCGGGAGCGCCACCGGGGAGCTGTTTTTT CASRLSGSATGELFF
TRBJ1-5 NA NA TRBV6-1 TGTGCCAGCAGCTTCGGTAGAGGGTTCAGGCAGCCCCAGCATTTT CASSFGRGFRQPQHF
TRBJ1-1 NA NA TRBV6-5 TGTGCCAGCGGGAGGGGGAGGCGACTCACTGAAGCTTTCTTT CASGRGRRLTEAFF
TRBJ1-1 NA NA TRBV15 TGTGCCACCAGCAGAGGACTTAACACTGAAGCTTTCTTT CATSRGLNTEAFF
TRBJ2-5 NA TRBD2 TRBV6-1 TGTGCCAGCAGCGGGACTAGCGGCGCCCAGTACTTC CASSGTSGAQYF
TRBJ2-2 NA TRBD2 TRBV2 TGTGCCAGCAAAAGGACTAGCGGAACGAACACCGGGGAGCTGTTTTTT CASKRTSGTNTGELFF
TRBJ2-3 NA NA TRBV29-1 TGCAGCGCAGACTATTACACAGATACGCAGTATTTT CSADYYTDTQYF
TRBJ2-5 NA NA TRBV13 TGTGCCAGCAGCTTATTGAAAGGAGAGCAAGAGACCCAGTACTTC CASSLLKGEQETQYF
TRBJ1-6 once NA TRBV5-1 TGCGCCAGCAGCAGAGACTCCTATAATTCACCCCTCCACTTT CASSRDSYNSPLHF
TRBJ2-1 once NA TRBV5-1 TGCGCCAGCAGCGGGGGGTCTGCGCTAGGAGCGGGTAATGAGCAGTTCTTC CASSGGSALGAGNEQFF
TRBJ1-4 few NA TRBV11-3 TGTGCCAGCGAGGGCGTGAGCGATGAAAAACTGTTTTTT CASEGVSDEKLFF
TRBJ1-1 once NA TRBV5-8 TGTGCCAGCAGCTCCAGGAGGCGCGGCACTGAAGCTTTCTTT CASSSRRRGTEAFF
TRBJ1-1 once TRBD1 TRBV6-5 TGTGCCAGCAGTGGACAGGGGATCACTGAAGCTTTCTTT CASSGQGITEAFF
TRBJ1-4 NA TRBD1 TRBV27 TGTGCCAGCAGCGGACAGGGTGGTGAAAAACTGTTTTTT CASSGQGGEKLFF
TRBJ2-5 NA TRBD2 TRBV4-2 TGTGCCAGCAGCCAAGAACCCCGTAGACTAGCGGGGGAAGAGACCCAGTACTTC CASSQEPRRLAGEETQYF
TRBJ1-2 once NA TRBV27 TGTGCCAGCAGTTACTTACAGGGAGGGTATGGCTACACCTTC CASSYLQGGYGYTF
TRBJ1-1 NA TRBD1 TRBV27 TGTGCCAGCAGTCCTCCGGGACAGGGAAGCGACACTGAAGCTTTCTTT CASSPPGQGSDTEAFF
TRBJ1-1 few NA TRBV6-5 TGTGCCAGCAGTCCTGACCGGGTATTCTCTGAAGCTTTCTTT CASSPDRVFSEAFF
TRBJ1-5 NA TRBD1 TRBV7-9 TGTGCCAGCAGTTCCGGACAGGGCGATAGCAATCAGCCCCAGCATTTT CASSSGQGDSNQPQHF
TRBJ2-3 NA NA TRBV7-2 TGTGCCAGCACCTCAGGCCTGGCGCAGTATTTT CASTSGLAQYF
TRBJ2-7 NA NA TRBV5-4 TGTGCCAGCAGCTTGGTAGGAGCCTCCTACGAGCAGTACTTC CASSLVGASYEQYF